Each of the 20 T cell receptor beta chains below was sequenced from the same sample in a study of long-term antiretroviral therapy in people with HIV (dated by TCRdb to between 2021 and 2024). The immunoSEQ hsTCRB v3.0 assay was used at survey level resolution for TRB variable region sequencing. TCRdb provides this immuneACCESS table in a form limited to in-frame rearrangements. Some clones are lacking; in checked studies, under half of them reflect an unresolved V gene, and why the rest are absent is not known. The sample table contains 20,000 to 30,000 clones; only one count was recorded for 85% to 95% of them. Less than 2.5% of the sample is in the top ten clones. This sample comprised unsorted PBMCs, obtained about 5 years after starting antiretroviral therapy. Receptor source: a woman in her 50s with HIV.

The CDR3 coding sequence is TGTGCTAGTGGTTTGTCGGACGATTTGGATACGCAGTATTTT. Protein: CASGLSDDLDTQYF. The chain has TRBV12-5 and TRBJ2-3; no firm D call. The germline V gene has CDR1 LGHNT and CDR2 FRNRAP. Trimming removed 2 bases at V and 6 bases at J, with 12 bases between. The length of the CDR3 is 14 residues.

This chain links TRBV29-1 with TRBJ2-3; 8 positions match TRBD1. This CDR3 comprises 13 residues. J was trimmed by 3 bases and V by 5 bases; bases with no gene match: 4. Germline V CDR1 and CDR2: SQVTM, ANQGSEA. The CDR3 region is CSVRDRLTDTQYF. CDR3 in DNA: TGCAGCGTTAGGGACAGGCTAACAGATACGCAGTATTTT.

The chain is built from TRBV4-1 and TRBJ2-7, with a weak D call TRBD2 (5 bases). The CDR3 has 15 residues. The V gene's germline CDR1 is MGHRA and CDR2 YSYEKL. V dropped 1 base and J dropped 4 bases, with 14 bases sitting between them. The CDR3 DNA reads TGCGCCAGCAGCCAAGTAAGAGGGAGAGAATACGAGCAGTACTTC. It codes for CASSQVRGREYEQYF.

In nucleotides, the CDR3 is TGTGCCAGCAACCCCGCTGGAGAAGGGGGTGGCTACACCTTC. Protein: CASNPAGEGGGYTF. The chain combines TRBV6-6 with TRBJ1-2; TRBD1 might be the D (6 bases). Germline loops: CDR1 MNHNY, CDR2 SVGAGI (reference sequence). Trimming removed 7 bases at V and 7 bases at J, with 19 bases between. The CDR3 is 14 amino acids.

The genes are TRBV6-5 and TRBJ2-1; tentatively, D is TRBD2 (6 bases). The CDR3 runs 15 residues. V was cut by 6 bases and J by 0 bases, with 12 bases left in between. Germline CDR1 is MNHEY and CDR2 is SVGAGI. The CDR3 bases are TGTGCCAGCAGCTATAGCGGAAGCTCCTACAATGAGCAGTTCTTC. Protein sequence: CASSYSGSSYNEQFF.

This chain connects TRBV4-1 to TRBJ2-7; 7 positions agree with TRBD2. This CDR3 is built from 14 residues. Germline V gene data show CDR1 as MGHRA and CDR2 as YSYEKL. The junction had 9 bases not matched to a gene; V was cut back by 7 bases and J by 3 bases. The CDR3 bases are TGCGCCAGCAAATGGCGGGAGTGTCGCTACGAGCAGTACTTC. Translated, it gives CASKWRECRYEQYF.

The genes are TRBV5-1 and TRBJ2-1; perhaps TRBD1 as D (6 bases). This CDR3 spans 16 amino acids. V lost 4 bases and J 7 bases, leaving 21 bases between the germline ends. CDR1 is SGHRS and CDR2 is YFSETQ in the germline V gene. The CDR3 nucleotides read TGCGCCAGCAGCCGAGAAGGAACAGGGAATTTGAATGAGCAGTTCTTC. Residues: CASSREGTGNLNEQFF.

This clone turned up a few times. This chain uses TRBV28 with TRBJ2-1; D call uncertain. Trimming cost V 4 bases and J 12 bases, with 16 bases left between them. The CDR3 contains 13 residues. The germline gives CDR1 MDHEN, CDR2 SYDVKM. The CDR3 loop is CASSSPPLLGQFF. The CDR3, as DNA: TGTGCCAGCAGTTCTCCGCCACTACTCGGGCAGTTCTTC.

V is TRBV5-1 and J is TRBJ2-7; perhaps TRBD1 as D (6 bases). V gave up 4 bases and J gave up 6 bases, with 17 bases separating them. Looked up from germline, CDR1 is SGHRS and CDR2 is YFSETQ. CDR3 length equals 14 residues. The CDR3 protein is CASSPGQGLREQYF. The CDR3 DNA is TGCGCCAGCAGCCCGGGACAAGGTTTACGCGAGCAGTACTTC.

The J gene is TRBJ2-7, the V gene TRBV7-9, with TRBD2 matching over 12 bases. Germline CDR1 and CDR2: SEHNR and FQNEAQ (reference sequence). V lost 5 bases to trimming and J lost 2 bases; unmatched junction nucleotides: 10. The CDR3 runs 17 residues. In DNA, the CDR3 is TGTGCCAGCAGCAAACCGGGACTAGCGGGTATACCCTACGAGCAGTACTTC. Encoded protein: CASSKPGLAGIPYEQYF.

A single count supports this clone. Written as DNA, the CDR3 is TGTGCCAGCAGCCAGGGGGGACTAGCGGGGACAGATACGCAGTATTTT. Amino acid sequence: CASSQGGLAGTDTQYF. V is TRBV4-2 and J is TRBJ2-3, with 13 bases aligning to TRBD2. In germline, CDR1 is LGHNA, CDR2 YNFKEQ. The CDR3 has 16 residues. Trimming removed 3 bases from V and 3 bases from J; junction bases left unmatched: 3.

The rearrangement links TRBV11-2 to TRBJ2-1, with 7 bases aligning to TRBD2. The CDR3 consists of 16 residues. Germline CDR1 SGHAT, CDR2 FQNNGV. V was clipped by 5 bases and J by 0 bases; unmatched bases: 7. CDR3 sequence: CASSPEAGSSYNEQFF. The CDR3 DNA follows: TGTGCCAGCAGCCCCGAAGCGGGAAGCTCCTACAATGAGCAGTTCTTC.

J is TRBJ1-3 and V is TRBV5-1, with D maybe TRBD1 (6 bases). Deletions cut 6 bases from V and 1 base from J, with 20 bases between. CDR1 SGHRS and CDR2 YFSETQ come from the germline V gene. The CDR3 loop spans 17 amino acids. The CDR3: CASTNNFGGGSGNTIYF. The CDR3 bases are TGCGCCAGCACAAACAACTTCGGGGGCGGTTCTGGAAACACCATATATTTT.

In DNA form, the CDR3 reads TGTGCCATCAGTGACTACGACACCGGGGAGCTGTTTTTT. Translation: CAISDYDTGELFF. The chain joins TRBV10-3 to TRBJ2-2; D not certain. The ends were cut back, 3 bases at V and 3 bases at J, with 5 bases in the middle. Germline V CDR1 and CDR2: ENHRY, SYGVKD. This CDR3 is built from 13 residues.

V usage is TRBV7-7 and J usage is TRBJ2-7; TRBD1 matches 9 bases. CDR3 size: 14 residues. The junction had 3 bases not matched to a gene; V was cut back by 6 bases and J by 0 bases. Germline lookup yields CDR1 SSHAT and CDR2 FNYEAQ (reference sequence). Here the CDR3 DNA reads TGTGCCAGCAGTCTGGACAGGGGCTCCTACGAGCAGTACTTC. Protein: CASSLDRGSYEQYF.

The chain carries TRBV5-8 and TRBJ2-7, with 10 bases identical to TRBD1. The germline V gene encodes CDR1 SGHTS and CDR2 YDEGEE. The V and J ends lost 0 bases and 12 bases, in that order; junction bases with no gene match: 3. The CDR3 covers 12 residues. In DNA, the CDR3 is TGTGCCAGCAGCTTGGTGACAGGGGGCTGGTACTTC. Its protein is CASSLVTGGWYF.

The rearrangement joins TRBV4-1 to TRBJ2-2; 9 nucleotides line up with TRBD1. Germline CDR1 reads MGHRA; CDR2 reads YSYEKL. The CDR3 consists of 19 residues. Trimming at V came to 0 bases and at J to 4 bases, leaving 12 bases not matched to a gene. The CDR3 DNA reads TGCGCCAGCAGCCAAGATAACAGGGGGAGACAGGGGGTCACCGGGGAGCTGTTTTTT. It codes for CASSQDNRGRQGVTGELFF.

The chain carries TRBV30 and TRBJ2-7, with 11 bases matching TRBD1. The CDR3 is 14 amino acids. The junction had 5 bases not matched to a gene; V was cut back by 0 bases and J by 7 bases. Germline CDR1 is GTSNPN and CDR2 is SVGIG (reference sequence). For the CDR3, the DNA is TGTGCCTGGAGTGTATCGGGGACAGGGGGAGAGCAGTACTTC. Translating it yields CAWSVSGTGGEQYF.

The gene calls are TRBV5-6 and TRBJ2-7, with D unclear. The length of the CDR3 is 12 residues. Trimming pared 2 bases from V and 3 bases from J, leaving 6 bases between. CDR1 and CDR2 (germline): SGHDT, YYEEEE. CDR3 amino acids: CASSLNNYEQYF. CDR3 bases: TGTGCCAGCAGCTTAAACAACTACGAGCAGTACTTC.

In DNA form, the CDR3 reads TGCAGCGTTTCCCCGATGTTGAACCTTCACTATGGCTACACCTTC. It is translated as CSVSPMLNLHYGYTF. This chain uses TRBV29-1 with TRBJ1-2; D is unresolved. The CDR3 length is 15 residues. The germline gives CDR1 SQVTM, CDR2 ANQGSEA. Trimming took off 5 bases at V and 3 bases at J, with 19 bases between the two ends.